Listed below are T cell receptor beta chains from one sample, sequenced in a study of cytomegalovirus exposure and HLA in healthy donors. Generated by immunoSEQ multiplex PCR, the TCRdb table keeps only in-frame clones and is missing some. The top ten hold 7.2% of the sample, which has around 190,000 clones, about 89% seen once. Sequenced material: PBMCs. The receptors originated from a young man in good health and CMV-seropositive. CDR3s include the opening cysteine and the closing phenylalanine or tryptophan. Each record gives: clone size, D gene, V gene, J gene, CDR3 DNA, CDR3 protein. The D gene is left open where the match is weak. Not every row has a clone size; where given, it reads once, few, many or a size class.

-,-,TRBV7-3,TRBJ2-3,TGTGCCAGCAGCTTAACCCCGCCCTACGGGGGGCCCGCAGATACGCAGTATTTT,CASSLTPPYGGPADTQYF
-,-,TRBV7-6,TRBJ1-5,TGTGCCAGCAGCCTAGCCGCACAGGGAAGCAATCAGCCCCAGCATTTT,CASSLAAQGSNQPQHF
-,TRBD2,TRBV2,TRBJ2-5,TGTGCCAGCAGGCGGACTAGCGGGACTCAAGAGACCCAGTACTTC,CASRRTSGTQETQYF
-,TRBD2,TRBV4-1,TRBJ2-7,TGCGCCAGCAGCCGCCAAGGGGCCCCGGGGGGTAGCGACGAGCAGTACTTC,CASSRQGAPGGSDEQYF
-,-,TRBV7-3,TRBJ1-6,TGTGCCAGCAGCTTAACCGGGCAGGGTGGAGAACCCCTCCACTTT,CASSLTGQGGEPLHF
-,TRBD2,TRBV7-6,TRBJ2-1,TGTGCCAGCAGCTTAATAGGCCGTCCCATAACTAGCGGGGGGGTATCTAATGAGCAGTTCTTC,CASSLIGRPITSGGVSNEQFF
-,-,TRBV19,TRBJ1-2,TGTGCCAGTAGTACCCACAGGGTCGGCTATGGCTACACCTTC,CASSTHRVGYGYTF
-,-,TRBV5-1,TRBJ1-1,TGCGCCAGCAGCTTGGTTCCCCCGGCGGCTGAAGCTTTCTTT,CASSLVPPAAEAFF
-,-,TRBV7-7,TRBJ2-6,TGTGCCAGCAGCTTAGGTCCTGGGGCCAACGTCCTGACTTTC,CASSLGPGANVLTF
-,-,TRBV6-5,TRBJ2-7,TGTGCCAGCAGTCCCCCAACCTACGAGCAGTACTTC,CASSPPTYEQYF
-,-,TRBV5-1,TRBJ1-3,TGCGCCAGCAGCCAAACAGTCTCTGGAAACACCATATATTTT,CASSQTVSGNTIYF
-,-,TRBV6-5,TRBJ1-4,TGTGCCAGCAGTTCGACCTACGGTCGTGAAAAACTGTTTTTT,CASSSTYGREKLFF
-,-,TRBV30,TRBJ2-5,TGTGCCTGGAGTGTACGGACATACGAGACCCAGTACTTC,CAWSVRTYETQYF
-,-,TRBV29-1,TRBJ1-5,TGCAGCGTGGGGACGGGCAATCAGCCCCAGCATTTT,CSVGTGNQPQHF
-,-,TRBV27,TRBJ1-6,TGTGCCAGCAGTTTATCGATCCAGGGTTATTCACCCCTCCACTTT,CASSLSIQGYSPLHF
-,TRBD2,TRBV7-9,TRBJ2-7,TGTGCCAGCAGCCCCCGACTAGCGGGCTACGAGCAGTACTTC,CASSPRLAGYEQYF
once,-,TRBV2,TRBJ2-3,TGTGCCAGCAAAGAGGGCGGGGTTAGCACAGATACGCAGTATTTT,CASKEGGVSTDTQYF
-,-,TRBV5-6,TRBJ1-2,TGTGCCAGCAGCTTGGCTTTGGGGGCGCGAGGCTACACCTTC,CASSLALGARGYTF
-,-,TRBV6-9,TRBJ2-1,TGTGCCAGCAGTTTGGCCTATCAAGCTAGCAATGAGCAGTTCTTC,CASSLAYQASNEQFF
-,-,TRBV29-1,TRBJ2-2,TGCAGCGTTGAAGACAGGGGTTCGAACACCGGGGAGCTGTTTTTT,CSVEDRGSNTGELFF
-,TRBD1,TRBV7-2,TRBJ1-6,TGTGCCAGCAGCTCGACAGGGGGCGGGAATTCACCCCTCCACTTT,CASSSTGGGNSPLHF
-,-,TRBV5-4,TRBJ2-7,TGTGCCAGCAGCCTAGGACAGTCCTACGAGCAGTACTTC,CASSLGQSYEQYF
-,-,TRBV18,TRBJ2-1,TGTGCCAGCTCACCCATTAGCTCGGAGGGAGGTGAGCAGTTCTTC,CASSPISSEGGEQFF
-,-,TRBV30,TRBJ1-4,TGTGCCTGGAGTGTACGCGGGGCCTCCCTCTTAAGGGAAAAACTGTTTTTT,CAWSVRGASLLREKLFF
few,-,TRBV11-3,TRBJ2-5,TGTGCCAGCAGCTCGGGGGCCAGGGGGCAAGAGACCCAGTACTTC,CASSSGARGQETQYF
once,-,TRBV5-4,TRBJ1-1,TGTGCCAGCAGCTTGGGAGGGAACACTGAAGCTTTCTTT,CASSLGGNTEAFF
-,-,TRBV7-7,TRBJ2-5,TGTGCCAGCAGCCTTGCAGGGTGGGGGGAGACCCAGTACTTC,CASSLAGWGETQYF
-,-,TRBV5-1,TRBJ1-1,TGCGCCAGCAGCTTGGAAGGGCGGGACACTGAAGCTTTCTTT,CASSLEGRDTEAFF
-,-,TRBV14,TRBJ1-6,TGTGCCAGCAGCCAAGTAAGAGGGAGCTCCTATAATTCACCCCTCCACTTT,CASSQVRGSSYNSPLHF
-,TRBD1,TRBV2,TRBJ1-1,TGTGCCAGCCGAGATTTGGACAGGGTTGGTACTGAAGCTTTCTTT,CASRDLDRVGTEAFF
-,-,TRBV20-1,TRBJ1-1,TGCAGTGCTGGTAGCTCCGGTTCAGCTTTCTTT,CSAGSSGSAFF
-,-,TRBV27,TRBJ2-7,TGTGCCAGCAGTTTAGGGTTATACTACGAGCAGTACTTC,CASSLGLYYEQYF
few,-,TRBV15,TRBJ1-5,TGTGCCACCAGCAGAGATGGAGGGACGCGGGTTCGAGGGCCCCAGCATTTT,CATSRDGGTRVRGPQHF
medium-sized,-,TRBV2,TRBJ1-5,TGTGCCAGCAGCCAAGAGGGTCCGCTTAGCAATCAGCCCCAGCATTTT,CASSQEGPLSNQPQHF
-,-,TRBV28,TRBJ2-7,TGTGCCAGCAGTTTTCCAGGGGGGCGCTCCTACGAGCAGTACTTC,CASSFPGGRSYEQYF
-,-,TRBV6-6,TRBJ2-2,TGTGCCAGCACCGGGTCGAACACCGGGGAGCTGTTTTTT,CASTGSNTGELFF
-,TRBD1,TRBV10-2,TRBJ1-1,TGCGCCAGTGACCCAACAGGGGGCACTGAAGCTTTCTTT,CASDPTGGTEAFF
-,TRBD1,TRBV29-1,TRBJ2-5,TGCAGCGTCGAAGGGTCCCAACAGGGGCCCCAAGAGACCCAGTACTTC,CSVEGSQQGPQETQYF
-,-,TRBV6-1,TRBJ2-3,TGTGCCAGCAGTGAAGGCGGGACTCTTTTCACAGATACGCAGTATTTT,CASSEGGTLFTDTQYF
-,-,TRBV18,TRBJ1-2,TGTGCCAGCTCCCTGGAGGACTTTGGCTACACCTTC,CASSLEDFGYTF
-,TRBD1,TRBV27,TRBJ2-6,TGTGCCAGCAGTTCCCCGACAGGGCCCTTCTCTGGGGCCAACGTCCTGACTTTC,CASSSPTGPFSGANVLTF
-,TRBD2,TRBV7-2,TRBJ2-5,TGTGCCAGCAGCGATAGGGCTAGCGGGGGTAAAGGAGAGACCCAGTACTTC,CASSDRASGGKGETQYF
-,-,TRBV5-5,TRBJ2-1,TGTGCCAGCAGCTATAGCGGCTCCAACTCCTACAATGAGCAGTTCTTC,CASSYSGSNSYNEQFF
-,-,TRBV7-6,TRBJ2-3,TGTGCCAGCAGCTTAGGCCACTCTGGGGGGACAGATACGCAGTATTTT,CASSLGHSGGTDTQYF
-,TRBD2,TRBV5-1,TRBJ2-1,TGCGCCAGCAGCTTTTCGGGAGGGCCCTACAATGAGCAGTTCTTC,CASSFSGGPYNEQFF
-,TRBD1,TRBV5-4,TRBJ1-5,TGTGCCAGCAGCGTGAACAGGGGACCCCAGCATTTT,CASSVNRGPQHF
-,TRBD2,TRBV28,TRBJ2-7,TGTGCCAGCAGTTCCCCTGGCGGTAGCGGGAGGTCCTACGAGCAGTACTTC,CASSSPGGSGRSYEQYF
-,TRBD1,TRBV6-1,TRBJ1-1,TGTGCCAGCAGTCTTGAACAGGGGCGGACTGAAGCTTTCTTT,CASSLEQGRTEAFF
-,TRBD2,TRBV29-1,TRBJ2-1,TGCAGCGTTGTTCGAGGCGGGAGTCGCCCAAATGAGCAGTTCTTC,CSVVRGGSRPNEQFF
-,-,TRBV7-2,TRBJ2-7,TGTGCCAGCAGCTCCCACTACGAGCAGTACTTC,CASSSHYEQYF
-,-,TRBV28,TRBJ2-7,TGTGCCAGCAGCCGTACAGTCCCCCCTGACTTC,CASSRTVPPDF
once,TRBD1,TRBV7-2,TRBJ2-1,TGTGCCAGCAGCTTAGAGTTAGGGACAGGGCCCAATGAGCAGTTCTTC,CASSLELGTGPNEQFF
-,-,TRBV18,TRBJ1-5,TGTGCCAGCTCACCTGGAAGAGGGGATCAGCCCCAGCATTTT,CASSPGRGDQPQHF
-,TRBD1,TRBV7-3,TRBJ1-5,TGTGCCAGCAGCTCCGGGACAGGGGGTCAGCCCCAGCATTTT,CASSSGTGGQPQHF
few,-,TRBV5-6,TRBJ2-2,TGTGCCAGCAGCTTGGGACAGCAGAACACCGGGGAGCTGTTTTTT,CASSLGQQNTGELFF
-,TRBD1,TRBV28,TRBJ1-5,TGTGCCAGCAGCACAGGGGATCAGCCCCAGCATTTT,CASSTGDQPQHF
-,-,TRBV7-9,TRBJ2-7,TGTGCCAGCAGTGCTGTAAGCTACGAGCAGTACTTC,CASSAVSYEQYF